The TCR beta chain under discussion was sequenced for a study of cytomegalovirus exposure and HLA in healthy donors. With 60 Vbeta and 13 Jbeta primers, the PCR was carried out. Data came from immunoSEQ multiplex PCR; TCRdb stores just in-frame clones and leaves some out. The sample has about 230,000 clones; 80% to 90% are singletons. On this clone: Its antigen is currently unknown.

Germline-derived CDR1 and CDR2 are SGHDN and FVKESK. The CDR3 totals 15 residues. V was clipped by 4 bases and J by 3 bases; unmatched bases: 5. Regarding the study as a whole: A list of approximately 160 TCR beta chains associated with cytomegalovirus was given. The productive fraction for most TCR beta V segments was about 87% or about 30% in an earlier analysis. What a later analysis reportedly showed was that an Asian-associated ancestry cluster had fewer N-insertions than the roughly 700-donor mean.

The sequenced sample consisted of PBMCs. The genes are TRBV14 and TRBJ2-2; TRBD2 aligns across 7 bases. The origin of this receptor is a girl aged 2 to 10 in good health and CMV-seronegative. The CDR3 reads CASSRGGTYTGELFF. The DNA for the CDR3 is TGTGCCAGCAGCCGGGGGGGGACCTACACCGGGGAGCTGTTTTTT.